The entry below gives a single T cell receptor beta chain sequence along with its context. Its recognized antigen is unknown. Base quality data are lacking; no much larger clone is found one base away. These data come from a study of blood T cell repertoires in COVID-19 (dated by TCRdb to the early 2020s). Background for the entire study: Samples from collaborators originated in the United States, Italy and Spain and spanned both the acute and convalescent phases of COVID-19. The repertoires were released in a freely available public database intended as a resource for research on the immune response to SARS-CoV-2. The samples were drawn from two sources: the first 160 participants of the ongoing ImmuneRACE study, and 1,000 to 1,500 subjects contributed by 6 global collaborators. The material from the prospective study consisted of cDNA or gDNA derived from T cells, B-cell-depleted T cells, or PBMCs. The sample metadata nearly always contained a de-identified subject ID, COVID-19 status, age in years and sex. Where available, HLA class I and class II types were taken from metadata supplied by the sample provider and were not determined by assay-based typing. Subjects who had been exposed to COVID-19, were actively infected with it, or had recovered from it provided the deeply sampled blood TCRbeta repertoires that made up the dataset. What the research found in general, with its limitations: The amount of clinical and demographic metadata varied by source and participant and was provided uncurated.

Reading from cysteine to phenylalanine, the CDR3 counts 13 amino acids. Solely the CDR3 DNA is kept, with 39 bases framed from the first base. Germline trimming: 5 bases from V, 4 bases from J; junction bases outside gene matches: 4. The germline V gene sets CDR1 to SGHAT and CDR2 to FQNNGV. TCRbeta CDR3 regions were amplified from genomic DNA by means of the immunoSEQ Assay, a bias-controlled multiplex PCR. In the original analysis: The number of nucleated cells in each sample was estimated from the amplification of reference gene primers within the assay. To quantify the absolute abundance of each unique TCRbeta CDR3 rearrangement, sequence reads were collapsed and filtered. For each sample, productive Simpson clonality was calculated by taking the square root of Simpson's diversity index across productive rearrangements. TCRdb obtained this table from immuneACCESS and retained in-frame rearrangements with V and J assigned. These tables miss some clones; where compared with another copy, unresolved V genes account for less than half of the shortfall, and the remainder is unexplained. That table gives V, J and clone size, and the DNA gave D and trimming. The sample profile shows 250,000 to 300,000 clones; 88% of them were found once. The ten biggest clones cover approximately 10% of the sample.

In Seattle, one collaborating source enrolled patients while the infection was active and tracked those patients longitudinally over the course of disease. Each collaborating institution followed its own protocols to collect whole blood in K2EDTA tubes. For TCRbeta analysis, collaborators shipped samples in one of three forms: frozen whole blood, isolated PBMCs, or DNA extracted from either of those sample types. Sequenced: peripheral blood. This TCR came from a woman aged 25-40 years with COVID-19, enrolled during active disease. The chain joins TRBV11-2 to TRBJ1-2; 7 of the junction bases match TRBD1. The CDR3 region has the sequence CASSAGGVYGYTF. The nucleotides are TGTGCCAGCAGCGCAGGGGGTGTCTATGGCTACACCTTC. The entire variable domain, with the stretches around the CDR3 drawn from the reference TRBV11-2 and TRBJ1-2 proteins, is EAGVAQSPRYKIIEKRQSVAFWCNPISGHATLYWYQQILGQGPKLLIQFQNNGVVDDSQLPKDRFSAERLKGVDSTLKIQPAKLEDSAVYLCASSAGGVYGYTFGSGTRLTVV.